A single sample gave rise to the 28 T cell receptor beta chains below, sequenced in a study of shared clonotypes between healthy human individuals. The assay was immunoSEQ multiplex PCR, and TCRdb's table has in-frame clones only and misses some. Among more than 400,000 clones, almost 97% were seen once, and the ten largest hold under 0.06%. Sequenced: naive CD4+ T cells sorted from blood. Documented subset: CD45RA+ positively selected. The receptors derive from a woman aged 25 to 39 in good health.

This rearrangement joins TRBV5-4 to TRBJ2-3; maybe TRBD2 (5 bases). Germline values: CDR1 SGHNT, CDR2 YYREEE (reference sequence). The CDR3 is 16 residues long. The ends were cut back, 2 bases at V and 2 bases at J, with 15 bases in the middle. The CDR3 DNA follows: TGTGCCAGCAGCTTACTATCACCGGGGATCACAGATACGCAGTATTTT. It encodes CASSLLSPGITDTQYF.

The chain employs TRBV27 and TRBJ1-6, with a weak D call TRBD1 (5 bases). Germline V lookup: CDR1 MNHEY, CDR2 SMNVEV (reference sequence). This CDR3 is built from 13 residues. Between the trimmed V and J ends, which lost 8 bases and 7 bases, there was a span of 12 bases. Here the CDR3 DNA reads TGTGCCAGCGGGGCTTCAGCAAATTCACCCCTCCACTTT. Translation gives CASGASANSPLHF.

This chain uses TRBV5-5 with TRBJ2-7; D remains ambiguous. The CDR3 is made up of 14 amino acids. CDR1 is SGHKS and CDR2 is YYEKEE in the germline V gene (reference sequence). The V gene lost 3 bases and the J gene lost 0 bases, with 10 bases spanning the gap. The CDR3 nucleotides read TGTGCCAGCAGCTCCCTCCGTATCTCCTACGAGCAGTACTTC. This codes for CASSSLRISYEQYF.

The rearrangement uses TRBV6-6 and TRBJ2-1, with D perhaps matching TRBD2 (5 bases). Germline assignment: CDR1 MNHNY and CDR2 SVGAGI (reference sequence). The CDR3 has 16 amino acids. The V end lost 6 bases, the J end lost 0 bases, and 15 bases lay between the germline ends. CDR3 in DNA: TGTGCCAGCAGCCGCCTTGAGGGCTACTCCTACAATGAGCAGTTCTTC. Amino acid sequence: CASSRLEGYSYNEQFF.

The chain is built from TRBV11-2 and TRBJ2-1, with D unresolved. CDR3 size: 15 residues. V dropped 7 bases and J dropped 0 bases, with 13 bases sitting between them. CDR1 SGHAT and CDR2 FQNNGV come from the germline V gene. The chain's CDR3 is CASNSPASSYNEQFF. CDR3 in DNA: TGTGCCAGCAACTCTCCGGCCAGCTCCTACAATGAGCAGTTCTTC.

The chain uses TRBV21-1 and TRBJ2-6. TRBV21-1 is annotated as a pseudogene. This CDR3 contains 19 residues. Here the CDR3 reads CASSKVTVGPGPGANVLTF. The DNA of the CDR3 is TGTGCCAGCAGCAAAGTAACAGTAGGCCCGGGACCTGGGGCCAACGTCCTGACTTTC.

V is TRBV28 and J is TRBJ2-1; D call uncertain. With 1 base removed from V and 0 bases from J, the gap between germline ends came to 7 bases. This CDR3 is built from 15 residues. Germline loops: CDR1 MDHEN, CDR2 SYDVKM. CDR3: CASSLYGISYNEQFF. CDR3 nucleotides: TGTGCCAGCAGTTTATACGGTATCTCCTACAATGAGCAGTTCTTC.

The V and J genes are TRBV28 and TRBJ2-7; 12 bases align to TRBD1. The CDR3 sequence is 16 residues long. CDR1 and CDR2 from the germline V gene are MDHEN and SYDVKM. Trimming removed 5 bases from V and 3 bases from J; junction bases left unmatched: 8. The DNA of the CDR3 is TGTGCCAGCAGTCACCCCGGGACAGGGGGCTTCTACGAGCAGTACTTC. Its protein is CASSHPGTGGFYEQYF.

This chain connects TRBV19 to TRBJ2-2; 11 positions match TRBD2. The germline CDR1 and CDR2 sequences are LNHDA and SQIVND (reference sequence). Unmatched junction bases numbered 12, after V lost 5 bases and J lost 7 bases. The CDR3 spans 17 residues. The CDR3 reads CASSPAPLAGAGGELFF. The CDR3 bases are TGTGCCAGTAGTCCCGCCCCACTAGCGGGAGCTGGCGGGGAGCTGTTTTTT.

The chain couples TRBV29-1 to TRBJ2-7; D possibly corresponds to TRBD2 (5 bases). Germline V lookup: CDR1 SQVTM, CDR2 ANQGSEA. V was shortened by 5 bases and J by 3 bases, with 11 bases between the two germline ends. The CDR3 runs 12 residues. The CDR3 sequence: CSVRILDYEQYF. The CDR3 DNA reads as TGCAGCGTTCGGATACTAGACTACGAGCAGTACTTC.

The chain uses TRBV11-3 and TRBJ2-7, with 13 bases aligning to TRBD2. Germline values: CDR1 SGHNT, CDR2 YENEEA. The trim removed 4 bases at V and 5 bases at J, leaving 2 bases unmatched. The CDR3 totals 14 residues. Here the CDR3 DNA reads TGTGCCAGCAGCTACGGGACTAGCGGGGACGAGCAGTACTTC. Its translation is CASSYGTSGDEQYF.

This chain connects TRBV4-1 to TRBJ2-6; 7 nucleotides match TRBD1. Germline CDR1 MGHRA, CDR2 YSYEKL. The ends lost 3 bases at V and 2 bases at J; junction bases unmatched: 4. This CDR3 spans 16 amino acids. In nucleotides, the CDR3 is TGCGCCAGCAGCCAGGGCAGGGGGACTGGGGCCAACGTCCTGACTTTC. It encodes CASSQGRGTGANVLTF.

The chain uses TRBV7-8 and TRBJ1-2; D is undetermined. V was pared by 3 bases and J by 4 bases, with 15 bases between. CDR3 length: 15 residues. From germline, CDR1 is SGHVS and CDR2 FQNEAQ. The CDR3 protein is CASSFSPSHIYGYTF. The CDR3 DNA reads TGTGCCAGCAGCTTTTCACCTTCTCACATCTATGGCTACACCTTC.

This sequence joins TRBV2 and TRBJ2-5; D gene uncertain. The better agreement between TRBJ2-7 and the DNA end casts doubt on the J call. The germline V gene encodes CDR1 SNHLY and CDR2 FYNNEI. This CDR3 is built from 13 residues. The CDR3 DNA reads as TGTGCCAGCAGTGAAAGGCGGCTCTACGAGCAGTACTTC. Translated, it gives CASSERRLYEQYF.

The chain joins TRBV5-6 to TRBJ1-1, with D perhaps TRBD1 (5 bases). The CDR3 has 14 residues. V shed 1 base and J shed 5 bases, with 12 bases lying between them. Germline-derived CDR1 and CDR2 are SGHDT and YYEEEE. The CDR3 DNA follows: TGTGCCAGCAGCTTGATAGTGGGGCCAACTGAAGCTTTCTTT. This sequence encodes CASSLIVGPTEAFF.

The J gene is TRBJ2-1, the V gene TRBV19; no definite D call. CDR1 is LNHDA and CDR2 is SQIVND in the germline V gene (reference sequence). The V end was cut by 5 bases, the J end by 2 bases, with 10 bases between. The CDR3 has 14 residues. CDR3 DNA: TGTGCCAGTAGTGAGGCAGATGCCTACAATGAGCAGTTCTTC. This encodes CASSEADAYNEQFF. The full variable domain, with the rest looked up from reference TRBV19 and TRBJ2-1, is DGGITQSPKYLFRKEGQNVTLSCEQNLNHDAMYWYRQDPGQGLRLIYYSQIVNDFQKGDIAEGYSVSREKKESFPLTVTSAQKNPTAFYLCASSEADAYNEQFFGPGTRLTVL.

This chain joins TRBV5-1 and TRBJ2-2; the D call may be TRBD1 or TRBD2 (5 bases each). This CDR3 is 13 amino acids long. Per germline, CDR1 SGHRS and CDR2 YFSETQ. V lost 5 bases and J 4 bases, leaving 9 bases between the germline ends. The CDR3 is CASRGESTGELFF. CDR3 sequence (DNA): TGCGCCAGCAGGGGGGAAAGCACCGGGGAGCTGTTTTTT.

This chain joins TRBV18 and TRBJ1-5, with D uncertain. The V and J ends lost 4 bases and 0 bases respectively, with 7 bases between them. The CDR3 consists of 14 residues. From germline, CDR1 is KGHSH and CDR2 LQKENI. CDR3 loop: CASSRDNSNQPQHF. The CDR3 bases are TGTGCCAGCTCACGTGATAATAGCAATCAGCCCCAGCATTTT.

This chain links TRBV27 with TRBJ2-1, with TRBD1 as a possible D gene (5 bases). The CDR3 is 13 residues long. V lost 7 bases to trimming and J lost 4 bases, with 11 bases between them. Looked up from germline, CDR1 is MNHEY and CDR2 is SMNVEV (reference sequence). As DNA, the CDR3 is TGTGCCAGCACCACGAAGGGGTACAATGAGCAGTTCTTC. Protein product: CASTTKGYNEQFF.

This clone was seen only once. The rearrangement uses TRBV28 and TRBJ2-4; 7 bases line up with TRBD1. The V gene's germline CDR1 is MDHEN and CDR2 SYDVKM. V trimming: 6 bases; J trimming: 3 bases; junction bases outside the gene matches: 8. The CDR3 totals 15 residues. The CDR3 is CASSRQGVGKNIQYF. The CDR3 DNA reads as TGTGCCAGCAGCCGACAGGGTGTAGGCAAAAACATTCAGTACTTC.

This chain connects TRBV18 to TRBJ2-3, with 9 nucleotides matching TRBD2. Germline-derived CDR1 and CDR2 are KGHSH and LQKENI. Losses at the gene ends were 4 bases for V and 2 bases for J; bases not matched to a gene: 7. The CDR3 has 16 amino acids. CDR3 residues: CASSRRLAENTDTQYF. CDR3 in DNA: TGTGCCAGCTCACGGAGACTAGCGGAGAACACAGATACGCAGTATTTT.

The V call is TRBV9, the J call TRBJ2-2, with 7 nucleotides matching TRBD1. This CDR3 contains 15 residues. Trimming at V came to 0 bases and at J to 8 bases, leaving 7 bases not matched to a gene. Germline CDR1 SGDLS, CDR2 YYNGEE. The CDR3 loop is CASSVEGQRLGELFF. CDR3 in DNA: TGTGCCAGCAGCGTAGAGGGACAGCGATTAGGGGAGCTGTTTTTT.

The chain links TRBV6-1 to TRBJ2-6; the D gene is possibly TRBD2 (5 bases). The ends were cut back, 3 bases at V and 4 bases at J, with 10 bases in the middle. The CDR3 length is 15 residues. CDR1 is MNHNS, CDR2 SASEGT, per germline. The CDR3 nucleotides are TGTGCCAGCAGTGATGAGGGATCCGGGGCCAACGTCCTGACTTTC. It yields the protein CASSDEGSGANVLTF.

This sequence joins TRBV2 and TRBJ2-5; perhaps TRBD1 as D (5 bases). CDR3 length: 15 residues. V was trimmed by 2 bases and J by 2 bases, leaving 12 bases between them. CDR1 and CDR2 from the germline V gene are SNHLY and FYNNEI. In DNA, the CDR3 is TGTGCCAGCAGTGAATGGGGCGAAGGGCAAGAGACCCAGTACTTC. Its protein is CASSEWGEGQETQYF.

This sequence joins TRBV20-1 and TRBJ2-7, with unresolved D. Germline assignment: CDR1 DFQATT and CDR2 SNEGSKA (reference sequence). V was trimmed by 3 bases and J by 2 bases, leaving 5 bases between them. CDR3 size: 11 residues. Written as DNA, the CDR3 is TGCAGTGCTAGGGAGACCTACGAGCAGTACTTC. Its translation is CSARETYEQYF.

The chain recombines TRBV21-1 with TRBJ2-3; TRBD1, the D gene given by the table, was not confirmed from the DNA. TRBV21-1 is deemed a pseudogene. The CDR3 consists of 15 residues. CDR3 amino acids: CASRMATVMQDTQYF. CDR3 nucleotides: TGTGCCAGCAGAATGGCTACAGTCATGCAAGATACGCAGTATTTT.

The chain is built from TRBV19 and TRBJ1-6; the D is unclear. The germline gives CDR1 LNHDA, CDR2 SQIVND (reference sequence). Trimming removed 5 bases from V and 7 bases from J, with 9 bases in between. The CDR3 is 13 residues long. Written as DNA, the CDR3 is TGTGCCAGTAGTGTGTCGGTGAATTCACCCCTCCACTTT. This sequence encodes CASSVSVNSPLHF. Filled out from reference TRBV19 and TRBJ1-6, the complete variable domain reads DGGITQSPKYLFRKEGQNVTLSCEQNLNHDAMYWYRQDPGQGLRLIYYSQIVNDFQKGDIAEGYSVSREKKESFPLTVTSAQKNPTAFYLCASSVSVNSPLHFGNGTRLTVT.

This clone was recorded once. The V and J genes are TRBV6-1 and TRBJ2-2; D might be TRBD1 or TRBD2, each matching 5 bases. Trimming pared 4 bases from V and 7 bases from J, leaving 16 bases between. CDR3 size: 15 residues. Per germline, CDR1 MNHNS and CDR2 SASEGT. CDR3 protein: CASSGRGPWGGELFF. The CDR3 coding sequence is TGTGCCAGCAGTGGCCGGGGACCCTGGGGCGGGGAGCTGTTTTTT.